This paragraph covers one T cell receptor beta chain sequence. Its antigen is still unknown. A second about 7 to 11 cycle PCR used barcoded and J-beta primers. TCRdb recomputed calls from the 5' RACE reads with MiXCR, one row per CDR3 protein. This sample yields roughly 830,000 distinct CDR3 sequences, of which less than 80% are seen a single time; about 30% belongs to the top ten. The data were taken from a study of blood T cells in healthy people across ages. In the study overall: About one barcoded beta molecule per two T cells was the capture yield of template switching. Overall study findings and caveats: More naive CD4+ cells and higher diversity were found in long-lived than in aged donors. The fall in TCR beta diversity per million T cells was roughly linear with age.

Unmatched junction bases numbered 15, after V lost 2 bases and J lost 4 bases. The length of the CDR3 is 18 residues. The germline V gene encodes CDR1 LGHNA and CDR2 YSLEER. This sequence was found in a man aged 25-45 years in good health. Sequenced: blood. The chain employs TRBV4-3 and TRBJ2-5, with 8 bases fitting TRBD2. CDR3 in DNA: TGCGCCAGCAGCCAACCACCTAAAACGGGGGGGCCGCGAGAGACCCAGTACTTC. Encoded protein: CASSQPPKTGGPRETQYF.